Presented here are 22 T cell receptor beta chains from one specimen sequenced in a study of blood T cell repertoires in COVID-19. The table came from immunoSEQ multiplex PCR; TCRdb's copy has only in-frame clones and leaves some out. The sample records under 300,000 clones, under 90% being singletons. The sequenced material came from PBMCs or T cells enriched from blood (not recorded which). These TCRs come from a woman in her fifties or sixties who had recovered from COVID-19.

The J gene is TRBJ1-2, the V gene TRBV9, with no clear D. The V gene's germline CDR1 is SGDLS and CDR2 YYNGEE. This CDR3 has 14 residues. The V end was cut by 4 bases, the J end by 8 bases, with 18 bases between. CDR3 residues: CASSPFWGGEGYTF. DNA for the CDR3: TGTGCCAGCAGCCCCTTCTGGGGAGGAGAGGGCTACACCTTC.

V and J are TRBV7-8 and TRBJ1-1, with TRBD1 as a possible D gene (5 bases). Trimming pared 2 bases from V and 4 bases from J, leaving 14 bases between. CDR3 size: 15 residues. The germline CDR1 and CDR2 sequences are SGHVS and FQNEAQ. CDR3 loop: CASSLFSGQGTEAFF. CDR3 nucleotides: TGTGCCAGCAGCTTATTTTCAGGGCAAGGCACTGAAGCTTTCTTT. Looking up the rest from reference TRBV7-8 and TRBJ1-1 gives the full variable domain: GAGVSQSPRYKVAKRGQDVALRCDPISGHVSLFWYQQALGQGPEFLTYFQNEAQLDKSGLPSDRFFAERPEGSVSTLKIQRTQQEDSAVYLCASSLFSGQGTEAFFGQGTRLTVV.

The CDR3 spells CASSLGGFYGYTF. The CDR3 DNA follows: TGTGCCAGCAGTCTAGGGGGTTTCTATGGCTACACCTTC. The chain employs TRBV9 and TRBJ1-2; tentatively, D is TRBD1 (6 bases). CDR3 size: 13 residues. Trimming left V 5 bases short and J 4 bases short, with 12 bases between. The germline V gene encodes CDR1 SGDLS and CDR2 YYNGEE.

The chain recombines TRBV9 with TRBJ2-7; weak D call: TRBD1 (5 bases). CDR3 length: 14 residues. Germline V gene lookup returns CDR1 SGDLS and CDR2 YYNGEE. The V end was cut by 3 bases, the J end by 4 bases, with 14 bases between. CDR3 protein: CASSALLDSYEQYF. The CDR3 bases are TGTGCCAGCAGCGCTCTGCTCGACAGTTACGAGCAGTACTTC.

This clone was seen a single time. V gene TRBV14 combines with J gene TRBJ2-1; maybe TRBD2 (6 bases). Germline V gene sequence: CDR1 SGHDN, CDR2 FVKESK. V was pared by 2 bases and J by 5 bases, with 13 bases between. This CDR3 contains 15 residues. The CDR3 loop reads CASSQFAGQNNEQFF. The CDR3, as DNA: TGTGCCAGCAGCCAATTCGCGGGGCAGAACAATGAGCAGTTCTTC.

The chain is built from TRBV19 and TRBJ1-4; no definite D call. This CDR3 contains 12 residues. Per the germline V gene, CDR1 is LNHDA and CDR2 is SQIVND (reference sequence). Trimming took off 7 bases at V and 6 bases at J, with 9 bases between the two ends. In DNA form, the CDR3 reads TGTGCCAGTATAGCCGAGGATGAAAAACTGTTTTTT. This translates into CASIAEDEKLFF.

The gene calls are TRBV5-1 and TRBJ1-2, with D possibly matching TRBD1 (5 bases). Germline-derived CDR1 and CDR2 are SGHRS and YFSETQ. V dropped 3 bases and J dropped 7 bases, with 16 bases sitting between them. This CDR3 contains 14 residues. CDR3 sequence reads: CASSWGTADGGYTF. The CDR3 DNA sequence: TGCGCCAGCAGCTGGGGGACTGCTGATGGTGGCTACACCTTC.

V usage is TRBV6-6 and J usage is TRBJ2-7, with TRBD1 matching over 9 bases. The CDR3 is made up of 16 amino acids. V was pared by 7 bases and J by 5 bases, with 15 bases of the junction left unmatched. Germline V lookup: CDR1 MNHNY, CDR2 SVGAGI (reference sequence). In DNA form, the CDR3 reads TGTGCCAGCACCAACGCGCGCGGGACAGGGCCCCACGAGCAGTACTTC. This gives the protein CASTNARGTGPHEQYF.

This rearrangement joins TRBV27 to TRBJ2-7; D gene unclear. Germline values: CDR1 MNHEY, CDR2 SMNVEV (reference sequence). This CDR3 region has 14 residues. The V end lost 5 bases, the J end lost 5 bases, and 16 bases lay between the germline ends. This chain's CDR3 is CASSPLGGRNEQYF. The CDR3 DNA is TGTGCCAGCAGTCCCCTCGGCGGTAGGAACGAGCAGTACTTC.

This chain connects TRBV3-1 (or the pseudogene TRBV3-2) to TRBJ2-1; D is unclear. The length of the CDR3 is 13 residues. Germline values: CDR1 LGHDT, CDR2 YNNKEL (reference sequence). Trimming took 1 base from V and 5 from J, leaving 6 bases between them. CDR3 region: CASSQAQNNEQFF. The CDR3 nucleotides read TGTGCCAGCAGCCAAGCCCAGAACAATGAGCAGTTCTTC.

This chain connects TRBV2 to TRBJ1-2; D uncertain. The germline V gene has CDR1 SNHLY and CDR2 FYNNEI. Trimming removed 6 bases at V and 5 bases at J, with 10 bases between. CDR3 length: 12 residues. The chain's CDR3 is CASRPEAYGYTF. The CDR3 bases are TGTGCCAGCAGGCCGGAGGCGTATGGCTACACCTTC.

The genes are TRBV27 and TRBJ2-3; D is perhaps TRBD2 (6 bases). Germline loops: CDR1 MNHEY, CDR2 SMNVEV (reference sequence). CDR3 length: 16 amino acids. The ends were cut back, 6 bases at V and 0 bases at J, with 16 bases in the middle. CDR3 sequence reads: CASSRRPSGSTDTQYF. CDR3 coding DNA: TGTGCCAGCAGCCGAAGACCAAGCGGGAGCACAGATACGCAGTATTTT.

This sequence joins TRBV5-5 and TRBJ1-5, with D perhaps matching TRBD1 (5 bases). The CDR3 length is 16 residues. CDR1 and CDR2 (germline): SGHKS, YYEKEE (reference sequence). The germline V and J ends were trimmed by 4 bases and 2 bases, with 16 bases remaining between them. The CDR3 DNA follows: TGTGCCAGCAGCCCCCGACAGTGGTTAGGCAATCAGCCCCAGCATTTT. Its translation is CASSPRQWLGNQPQHF.

The DNA for the CDR3 is TGCAGCGTTGAAGCCCCAGCGGAAAGCTCCTACGAGCAGTACTTC. It translates to CSVEAPAESSYEQYF. The chain joins TRBV29-1 to TRBJ2-7; D possibly corresponds to TRBD2 (5 bases). Looked up from germline, CDR1 is SQVTM and CDR2 is ANQGSEA. The CDR3 has 15 residues. The V end was cut by 1 base, the J end by 0 bases, with 13 bases between.

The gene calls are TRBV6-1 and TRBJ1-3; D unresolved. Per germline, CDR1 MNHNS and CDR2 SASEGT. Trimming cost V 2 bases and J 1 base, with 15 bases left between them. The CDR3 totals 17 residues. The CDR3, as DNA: TGTGCCAGCAGTGAAACCTTAGTAGTGAGTTCTGGAAACACCATATATTTT. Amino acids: CASSETLVVSSGNTIYF.

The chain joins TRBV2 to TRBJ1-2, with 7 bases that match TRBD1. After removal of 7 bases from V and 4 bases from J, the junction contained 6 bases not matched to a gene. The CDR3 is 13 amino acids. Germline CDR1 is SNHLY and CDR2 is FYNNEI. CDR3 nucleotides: TGTGCCAGCACCATGGACAGGAGCTATGGCTACACCTTC. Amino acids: CASTMDRSYGYTF.

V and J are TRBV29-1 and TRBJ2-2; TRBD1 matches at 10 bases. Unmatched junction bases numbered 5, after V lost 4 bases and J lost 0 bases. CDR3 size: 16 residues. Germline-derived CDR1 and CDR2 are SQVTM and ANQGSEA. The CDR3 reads CSVVFGQGANTGELFF. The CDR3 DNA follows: TGCAGCGTTGTATTCGGACAGGGGGCGAACACCGGGGAGCTGTTTTTT.

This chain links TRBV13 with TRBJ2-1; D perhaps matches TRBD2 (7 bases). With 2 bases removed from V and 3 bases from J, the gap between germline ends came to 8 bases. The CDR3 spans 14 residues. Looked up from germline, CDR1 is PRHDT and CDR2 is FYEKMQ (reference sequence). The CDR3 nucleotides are TGTGCCAGCAGCTTAAGGGGGGGCTACAATGAGCAGTTCTTC. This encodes CASSLRGGYNEQFF.

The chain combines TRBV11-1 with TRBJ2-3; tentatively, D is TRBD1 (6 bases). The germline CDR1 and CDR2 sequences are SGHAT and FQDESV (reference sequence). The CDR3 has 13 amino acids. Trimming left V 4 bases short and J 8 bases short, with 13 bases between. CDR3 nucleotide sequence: TGTGCCAGCAGCTCACTACAGGGATTTACGCAGTATTTT. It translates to CASSSLQGFTQYF.

The CDR3 coding sequence is TGCGCCAGCAGCCCGGCAGGGTCAGGGTTTACAGATACGCAGTATTTT. Protein product: CASSPAGSGFTDTQYF. V and J are TRBV5-1 and TRBJ2-3, with a tentative D call TRBD1 (5 bases). V dropped 4 bases and J dropped 3 bases, with 18 bases sitting between them. The CDR3 has 16 residues. Germline CDR1 and CDR2: SGHRS and YFSETQ.

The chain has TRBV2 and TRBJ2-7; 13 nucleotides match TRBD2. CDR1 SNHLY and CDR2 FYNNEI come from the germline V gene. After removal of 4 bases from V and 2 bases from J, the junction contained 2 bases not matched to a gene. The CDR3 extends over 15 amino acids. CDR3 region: CASSVGLAGAYEQYF. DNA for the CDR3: TGTGCCAGCAGTGTCGGACTAGCGGGAGCCTACGAGCAGTACTTC.

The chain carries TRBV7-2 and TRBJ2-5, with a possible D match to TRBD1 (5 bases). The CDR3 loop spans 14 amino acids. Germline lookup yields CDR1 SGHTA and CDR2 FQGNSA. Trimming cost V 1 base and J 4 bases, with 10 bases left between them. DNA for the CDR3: TGTGCCAGCAGCTTAGGACAGTGGATAGAGACCCAGTACTTC. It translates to CASSLGQWIETQYF.